These 21 T cell receptor beta chains share one sample of origin, sequenced in a study of blood T cell repertoires in COVID-19. Only in-frame clones appear in the TCRdb table, and some are missing; sequencing was by immunoSEQ multiplex PCR. The sample includes about 230,000 clones, 70% to 90% of them seen just once. Source material: peripheral blood. These receptors all stem from a middle-aged man with acute or convalescent COVID-19.

The genes are TRBV18 and TRBJ1-2; weak D call: TRBD1 (6 bases). The CDR3 is made up of 15 amino acids. Germline CDR1 reads KGHSH; CDR2 reads LQKENI. The V end lost 2 bases, the J end lost 4 bases, and 14 bases lay between the germline ends. This CDR3 reads CASSPTGTSVYGYTF. CDR3 DNA sequence: TGTGCCAGCTCACCAACCGGGACATCTGTCTATGGCTACACCTTC.

V usage is TRBV14 and J usage is TRBJ2-3, with D maybe TRBD1 (5 bases). The CDR3 sequence is 15 residues long. Trimming cost V 1 base and J 2 bases, with 10 bases left between them. Germline assignment: CDR1 SGHDN and CDR2 FVKESK. The CDR3 protein is CASSQAGRVTDTQYF. CDR3 nucleotides: TGTGCCAGCAGCCAAGCAGGGCGAGTCACAGATACGCAGTATTTT.

The chain employs TRBV27 and TRBJ1-1; 7 bases map to TRBD1. The V and J ends lost 4 bases and 7 bases, in that order; junction bases with no gene match: 6. CDR1 and CDR2 (germline): MNHEY, SMNVEV (reference sequence). CDR3 length: 13 residues. The CDR3 sequence: CASSSNRGLEAFF. CDR3 sequence (DNA): TGTGCCAGCAGTTCCAACAGGGGCCTTGAAGCTTTCTTT.

This chain links TRBV7-9 with TRBJ2-5, with 8 bases fitting TRBD2. CDR3 length: 11 amino acids. V lost 7 bases to trimming and J lost 5 bases; unmatched junction nucleotides: 0. Germline CDR1 and CDR2: SEHNR and FQNEAQ (reference sequence). CDR3 sequence reads: CASTGGETQYF. The CDR3 DNA sequence: TGTGCCAGCACGGGGGGGGAGACCCAGTACTTC.

This clone showed up just once. The chain uses TRBV2 and TRBJ2-7, with D perhaps matching TRBD1 (6 bases). Germline V gene lookup returns CDR1 SNHLY and CDR2 FYNNEI. V was trimmed by 6 bases and J by 6 bases, leaving 18 bases between them. The CDR3 length is 14 residues. This CDR3 reads CASSRINRASEQYF. CDR3 nucleotides: TGTGCCAGCAGCAGGATAAACAGGGCATCCGAGCAGTACTTC.

This clone was seen once. This chain links TRBV7-2 with TRBJ1-2; 10 bases are shared with TRBD1. The germline V gene has CDR1 SGHTA and CDR2 FQGNSA. V was pared by 2 bases and J by 2 bases, with 5 bases of the junction left unmatched. This CDR3 spans 16 amino acids. The CDR3 DNA sequence: TGTGCCAGCAGCTTAACCGGGACAGGGGACAACTATGGCTACACCTTC. Translation gives CASSLTGTGDNYGYTF.

The V gene is TRBV5-3, the J gene TRBJ2-5; D is ambiguous. TRBV5-3 counts as an open reading frame of uncertain function. The CDR3 runs 13 residues. The V end was cut by 6 bases, the J end by 2 bases, with 11 bases between. The CDR3 nucleotides are TGTGCCAGAAACCCGGTGCGACAAGAGACCCAGTACTTC. This encodes CARNPVRQETQYF.

This chain connects TRBV7-9 to TRBJ1-5; no reliable D call. V lost 3 bases and J 4 bases, leaving 7 bases between the germline ends. The CDR3 totals 13 residues. Germline-derived CDR1 and CDR2 are SEHNR and FQNEAQ (reference sequence). In DNA form, the CDR3 reads TGTGCCAGCAGCTTCTCGGGGAATCAGCCCCAGCATTTT. It translates to CASSFSGNQPQHF.

The V gene is TRBV3-1 (or the pseudogene TRBV3-2), the J gene TRBJ1-5; D gene ambiguous. The CDR3 has 17 amino acids. Germline CDR1 is LGHDT and CDR2 is YNNKEL (reference sequence). V dropped 0 bases and J dropped 5 bases, with 17 bases sitting between them. The CDR3 sequence: CASSQDETQRPYQPQHF. CDR3 nucleotide sequence: TGTGCCAGCAGCCAAGATGAGACGCAGCGACCCTATCAGCCCCAGCATTTT.

The J gene is TRBJ1-2, the V gene TRBV10-2; D gene uncertain. Trimming left V 0 bases short and J 8 bases short, with 16 bases between. The CDR3 consists of 15 residues. The germline V gene has CDR1 WSHSY and CDR2 SAAADI. The CDR3 DNA reads as TGCGCCAGCAGTGAGTCGAATTTGGGCTCCGCCGGCTACACCTTC. It translates to CASSESNLGSAGYTF.

The rearrangement links TRBV6-4 to TRBJ2-1; tentatively, D is TRBD1 (6 bases). Germline V gene sequence: CDR1 MRHNA, CDR2 SNTAGT. V lost 0 bases and J lost 6, with 9 bases in between. CDR3 length: 14 residues. The CDR3 coding sequence is TGTGCCAGCAGTGACTCAAGCAGGGGCAATGAGCAGTTCTTC. Translating gives CASSDSSRGNEQFF.

The V and J genes are TRBV18 and TRBJ2-1; 10 nucleotides agree with TRBD2. The length of the CDR3 is 15 residues. Per the germline V gene, CDR1 is KGHSH and CDR2 is LQKENI. The trim removed 1 base at V and 4 bases at J, leaving 1 base unmatched. The CDR3 bases are TGTGCCAGCTCACCACTAGCGGGGGGTTACAATGAGCAGTTCTTC. Translating gives CASSPLAGGYNEQFF.

The gene calls are TRBV29-1 and TRBJ2-7; D uncertain. This CDR3 region has 11 residues. Germline V gene lookup returns CDR1 SQVTM and CDR2 ANQGSEA. Between the trimmed V and J ends, which lost 6 bases and 3 bases, there was a span of 9 bases. The CDR3: CSVTVNYEQYF. CDR3 DNA: TGCAGCGTAACAGTGAACTACGAGCAGTACTTC.

A note on this clone: The germline gene is not matched at one end of the junction; a read error may be the cause. In DNA, the CDR3 is TGTGCTAGCAGCCGGGACATCTACAATGAGCAGTTCTTC. It encodes CASSRDIYNEQFF. The rearrangement joins TRBV7-7 to TRBJ2-1; weak D call: TRBD1 (6 bases). The CDR3 length is 13 residues. CDR1 and CDR2 from the germline V gene are SSHAT and FNYEAQ (reference sequence).

The J gene is TRBJ1-2, the V gene TRBV4-1, with 8 bases aligning to TRBD1. The CDR3 contains 14 residues. Germline V gives CDR1 MGHRA, CDR2 YSYEKL. V lost 0 bases, J lost 6 bases, and 3 bases stayed unmatched. CDR3: CASSQEDRDNGYTF. In DNA, the CDR3 is TGCGCCAGCAGCCAAGAGGACAGGGATAATGGCTACACCTTC.

This sequence joins TRBV6-2 or TRBV6-3 and TRBJ1-5, with D unclear. From germline, CDR1 is MNHEY and CDR2 SVGEGT. Trimming removed 6 bases from V and 5 bases from J, with 29 bases in between. The CDR3 spans 19 residues. CDR3 bases: TGTGCCAGCAGCTCAATCCCCGGAACAGCCGATTTTAGGCATCAGCCCCAGCATTTT. Protein product: CASSSIPGTADFRHQPQHF.

In this sample, this clone turned up once. The genes are TRBV10-3 and TRBJ1-1; D is uncertain. CDR1 is ENHRY, CDR2 SYGVKD, per germline. The CDR3 length is 13 residues. V lost 11 bases and J lost 0, with 13 bases in between. CDR3: CASRLGMNTEAFF. For the CDR3, the DNA is TGTGCCTCAAGACTTGGCATGAACACTGAAGCTTTCTTT.

The CDR3 DNA reads TGTGCCAGCAGTGCGATTGGGAACACTGAAGCTTTCTTT. It is translated as CASSAIGNTEAFF. The chain combines TRBV12-3 or TRBV12-4 with TRBJ1-1; D is unclear. Trimming removed 5 bases from V and 1 base from J, with 8 bases in between. CDR3 size: 13 residues.

This clone was counted only a few times. J is TRBJ2-1 and V is TRBV7-3; TRBD2 aligns across 8 bases. The CDR3 is 15 amino acids. The germline gives CDR1 SGHTA, CDR2 FQGTGA. The trim removed 5 bases at V and 4 bases at J, leaving 7 bases unmatched. In nucleotides, the CDR3 is TGTGCCAGCAGCGCAAGTGGGACTAGTTACAATGAGCAGTTCTTC. Translating gives CASSASGTSYNEQFF. Full variable domain (outside the CDR3, taken from reference TRBV7-3 and TRBJ2-1): GAGVSQTPSNKVTEKGKYVELRCDPISGHTALYWYRQSLGQGPEFLIYFQGTGAADDSGLPNDRFFAVRPEGSVSTLKIQRTERGDSAVYLCASSASGTSYNEQFFGPGTRLTVL.

The gene calls are TRBV21-1 and TRBJ1-2; the table's D call TRBD1 went unverified against the DNA. TRBV21-1 is given as a pseudogene. The CDR3 totals 16 residues. The DNA for the CDR3 is TGTGCCAGCAGCTCCCCCCTCCGGGACAGGAAGGATGGCTACACCTTC. It yields the protein CASSSPLRDRKDGYTF.

This clone occurred a few times. V gene TRBV2 combines with J gene TRBJ2-2; no reliable D call. Trimming removed 6 bases from V and 5 bases from J, with 10 bases in between. CDR3 size: 13 residues. Germline V gives CDR1 SNHLY, CDR2 FYNNEI. The CDR3: CASRATATGELFF. The DNA for the CDR3 is TGTGCCAGCAGGGCAACAGCTACCGGGGAGCTGTTTTTT. The full variable domain, completed using reference TRBV2 and TRBJ2-2, is EPEVTQTPSHQVTQMGQEVILRCVPISNHLYFYWYRQILGQKVEFLVSFYNNEISEKSEIFDDQFSVERPDGSNFTLKIRSTKLEDSAMYFCASRATATGELFFGEGSRLTVL.